Listed below are T cell receptor beta chains from one sample, sequenced in a study of T cell repertoires in cytomegalovirus infection. These TCRs' antigens remain unknown. One entry per CDR3 protein results from TCRdb running MiXCR on the reads. The sample includes around 70,000 distinct CDR3 sequences, roughly 28% seen only once; the top ten take roughly three fifths. Here the sequenced sample was CD8+ T cells from cultured PBMCs, taken from culture after CMV antigen stimulation. Receptors originate from a human donor in good health (CMV status not recorded). Some clones in this sample may be carry-over from other donors' samples. CDR3s include the opening cysteine and the closing phenylalanine or tryptophan. D genes are given only for firm matches. Clone size appears in some rows only: once, few, many, or a class for an expanded clone.

clone_size	d_call	v_call	j_call	cdr3_aa	cdr3_nt
-	-	TRBV6-5	TRBJ1-3	CASSYSNDLGNTIYF	TGTGCCAGCAGTTACTCAAACGATCTCGGAAACACCATATATTTT
-	-	TRBV19	TRBJ1-1	CASSIDSLMNTEAFF	TGTGCCAGTAGTATAGACAGCCTTATGAACACTGAAGCTTTCTTT
many	-	TRBV7-9	TRBJ1-3	CASRSDRRGNTIYF	TGTGCCAGCAGGTCAGACAGGAGAGGAAACACCATATATTTT
few	-	TRBV24-1	TRBJ2-2	CATSAAAGELFF	TGTGCCACCAGTGCCGCGGCCGGGGAGCTGTTTTTT
many	-	TRBV28	TRBJ1-2	CASSIQGDYGYTF	TGTGCCAGCAGTATACAGGGAGATTATGGCTACACCTTC
many	TRBD1	TRBV19	TRBJ1-2	CASSAGTVYGYTF	TGTGCCAGTAGTGCCGGGACAGTGTATGGCTACACCTTC
-	-	TRBV29-1	TRBJ2-7	CSVGGSAYEQYF	TGCAGCGTTGGTGGCTCAGCCTACGAGCAGTACTTC
-	TRBD2	TRBV11-3	TRBJ2-1	CASSSRGGLSPNEQFF	TGTGCCAGCAGTTCCCGGGGGGGACTTAGTCCCAATGAGCAGTTCTTC
-	-	TRBV25-1	TRBJ1-5	CASSEFGGDQPQHF	TGTGCCAGCAGTGAATTCGGGGGAGACCAGCCCCAGCATTTT
many	-	TRBV5-1	TRBJ2-2	CASSANHFSGELFF	TGCGCCAGCAGCGCGAACCACTTTTCGGGGGAGCTGTTTTTT
-	-	TRBV4-1	TRBJ1-6	CASSQVPRPREDSPLHF	TGCGCCAGCAGCCAAGTCCCCAGGCCTCGTGAGGATTCACCCCTCCACTTT
-	-	TRBV27	TRBJ1-6	CASRGENNSPLHF	TGTGCCAGCAGGGGGGAGAATAATTCACCCCTCCACTTT
-	TRBD1	TRBV4-1	TRBJ1-5	CASSPGDRTNQPQHF	TGCGCCAGCAGCCCTGGGGACAGAACCAATCAGCCCCAGCATTTT
few	TRBD2	TRBV4-1	TRBJ2-7	CASSLGLALDEQYF	TGCGCCAGCAGCCTGGGACTAGCGCTGGACGAGCAGTACTTC
few	-	TRBV4-3	TRBJ2-5	CASSQSAVDRQETQYF	TGCGCCAGCAGCCAGAGCGCAGTTGATAGGCAAGAGACCCAGTACTTC
few	TRBD1	TRBV20-1	TRBJ1-1	CSARDLGQAMNTEAFF	TGCAGTGCTAGAGATCTGGGACAGGCGATGAACACTGAAGCTTTCTTT
many	TRBD1	TRBV7-2	TRBJ2-7	CASSQTGTATYEQYF	TGTGCCAGCAGTCAGACCGGGACAGCGACCTACGAGCAGTACTTC
-	-	TRBV6-1	TRBJ2-1	CASSETFWGDAPLLGEQFF	TGTGCCAGCAGTGAAACGTTTTGGGGGGACGCGCCCCTCCTGGGTGAGCAGTTCTTC
few	-	TRBV7-9	TRBJ1-2	CASRKIQETYGYTF	TGTGCCAGCAGGAAAATACAGGAAACCTATGGCTACACCTTC
few	TRBD2	TRBV4-3	TRBJ2-3	CASSPSVAGVSDTQYF	TGCGCCAGCAGCCCATCGGTAGCGGGAGTTTCAGATACGCAGTATTTT
few	TRBD1	TRBV11-2	TRBJ2-7	CASTLEGTGGDEQYF	TGTGCCAGCACCTTAGAGGGGACAGGGGGAGACGAGCAGTACTTC
-	-	TRBV20-1	TRBJ2-7	CSATDVGFEQYF	TGCAGTGCTACCGATGTAGGGTTCGAGCAGTACTTC
many	-	TRBV7-6	TRBJ1-5	CASSLDRDNQPQHF	TGTGCCAGCAGCTTAGACAGGGACAATCAGCCCCAGCATTTT
once	TRBD2	TRBV29-1	TRBJ2-1	CSVESGRAENEQFF	TGCAGCGTTGAGAGCGGGAGGGCCGAAAATGAGCAGTTCTTC
-	-	TRBV27	TRBJ2-1	CASSFRGANEQFF	TGTGCCAGCAGTTTCCGCGGCGCGAATGAGCAGTTCTTC
-	-	TRBV12-5	TRBJ1-1	CASGTTLMNTEAFF	TGTGCTAGTGGTACTACCCTAATGAACACTGAAGCTTTCTTT
-	TRBD2	TRBV4-3	TRBJ2-1	CASSQDGDSGYEQFF	TGCGCCAGCAGCCAAGATGGCGATAGCGGGTATGAGCAGTTCTTC
-	-	TRBV12-3/TRBV12-4	TRBJ2-2	CASSLQASGGELFF	TGTGCCAGCAGTCTCCAGGCGTCTGGGGGGGAGCTGTTTTTT
-	-	TRBV7-6	TRBJ1-5	CASSLSSGAPNQPQHF	TGTGCCAGCAGCCTAAGTTCGGGGGCCCCCAATCAGCCCCAGCATTTT
-	-	TRBV27	TRBJ1-1	CATFGRGERTEAFF	TGTGCCACCTTTGGGAGGGGGGAGAGGACTGAAGCTTTCTTT
few	TRBD2	TRBV27	TRBJ2-1	CASSLSGGKGRNEQFF	TGTGCCAGTAGCCTTAGCGGGGGGAAGGGCCGTAATGAGCAGTTCTTC
-	-	TRBV9	TRBJ1-6	CASSEDTPINSPLHF	TGTGCCAGCAGCGAGGATACCCCTATTAATTCACCCCTCCACTTT
-	-	TRBV28	TRBJ1-2	CASSKVGTIANYGYTF	TGTGCCAGCAGTAAAGTTGGGACAATTGCTAACTATGGCTACACCTTC
many	-	TRBV20-1	TRBJ2-5	CSATGPAYQETQYF	TGCAGTGCTACAGGGCCTGCGTATCAAGAGACCCAGTACTTC
few	-	TRBV7-3	TRBJ2-1	CASSLTRGSSYNEQFF	TGTGCCAGCAGCTTAACGCGAGGGAGCTCCTACAATGAGCAGTTCTTC
many	-	TRBV11-3	TRBJ2-3	CASSPWDGTQYF	TGTGCCAGCAGCCCCTGGGACGGGACGCAGTATTTT
-	TRBD1	TRBV27	TRBJ1-2	CASSPRIRDRLAYGYTF	TGTGCCAGCAGCCCCCGAATCCGGGACAGGCTCGCGTATGGCTACACCTTC
-	TRBD1	TRBV6-2/TRBV6-3	TRBJ2-7	CASSYLFGQGLIEDEQYF	TGTGCCAGCAGTTACCTGTTCGGACAGGGGTTAATAGAGGACGAGCAGTACTTC
few	-	TRBV12-3/TRBV12-4	TRBJ1-2	CATGVGKSYGYTF	TGTGCCACTGGGGTAGGGAAATCCTATGGCTACACCTTC
-	-	TRBV28	TRBJ1-5	CASRFYVESNQPQHF	TGTGCCAGCAGGTTTTACGTGGAGAGCAATCAGCCCCAGCATTTT
-	-	TRBV6-1	TRBJ2-7	CASSESVVRGSYEQYF	TGTGCCAGCAGTGAATCAGTGGTCCGGGGATCTTACGAGCAGTACTTC
-	-	TRBV20-1	TRBJ1-5	CSARPDYSNQPQHF	TGCAGTGCTAGACCAGACTATAGCAATCAGCCCCAGCATTTT
-	TRBD2	TRBV6-2/TRBV6-3	TRBJ2-3	CASSSLAGETDTQYF	TGTGCCAGCAGCTCCCTAGCGGGAGAAACAGATACGCAGTATTTT
-	TRBD1	TRBV5-4	TRBJ1-2	CASSPTDRGQSNYGYTF	TGTGCCAGCAGCCCGACGGACAGGGGGCAATCTAACTATGGCTACACCTTC
-	-	TRBV27	TRBJ2-5	CASSFGGPGETQYF	TGTGCCAGCAGTTTCGGGGGGCCGGGAGAGACCCAGTACTTC
few	-	TRBV7-2	TRBJ2-1	CASSLGTTYNEQFF	TGTGCCAGCAGCTTAGGGACCACCTACAATGAGCAGTTCTTC
many	-	TRBV12-3/TRBV12-4	TRBJ2-3	CASSLVGFADTQYF	TGTGCCAGCAGTTTGGTAGGGTTTGCAGATACGCAGTATTTT
-	-	TRBV12-3/TRBV12-4	TRBJ2-5	CASTSQGWETQYF	TGTGCCAGCACCTCCCAGGGGTGGGAGACCCAGTACTTC